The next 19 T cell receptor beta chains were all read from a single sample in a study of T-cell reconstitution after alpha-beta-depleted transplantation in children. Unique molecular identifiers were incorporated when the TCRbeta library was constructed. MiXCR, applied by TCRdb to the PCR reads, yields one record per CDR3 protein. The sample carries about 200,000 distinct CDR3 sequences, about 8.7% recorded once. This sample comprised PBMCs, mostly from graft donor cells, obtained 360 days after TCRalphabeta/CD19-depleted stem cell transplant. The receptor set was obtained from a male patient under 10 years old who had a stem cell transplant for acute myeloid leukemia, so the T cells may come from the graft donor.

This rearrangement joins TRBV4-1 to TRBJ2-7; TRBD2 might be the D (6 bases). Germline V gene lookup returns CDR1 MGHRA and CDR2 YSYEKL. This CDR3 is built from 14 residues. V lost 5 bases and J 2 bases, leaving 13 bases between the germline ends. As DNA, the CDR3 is TGCGCCAGCAGCATTCGGGACTCTGCCTACGAGCAGTACTTC. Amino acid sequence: CASSIRDSAYEQYF.

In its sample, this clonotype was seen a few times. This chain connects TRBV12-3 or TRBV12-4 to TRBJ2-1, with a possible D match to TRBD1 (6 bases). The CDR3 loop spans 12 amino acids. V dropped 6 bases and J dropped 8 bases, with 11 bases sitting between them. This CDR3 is CASRRQEHEQFF. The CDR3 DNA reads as TGTGCCAGCAGGAGACAGGAACATGAGCAGTTCTTC.

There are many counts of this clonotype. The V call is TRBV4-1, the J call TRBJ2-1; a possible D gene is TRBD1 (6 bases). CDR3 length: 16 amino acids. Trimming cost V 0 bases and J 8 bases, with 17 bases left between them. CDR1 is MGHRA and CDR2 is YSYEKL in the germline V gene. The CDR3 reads CASSQELRQALDEQFF. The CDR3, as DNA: TGCGCCAGCAGCCAAGAATTACGACAGGCCCTGGATGAGCAGTTCTTC.

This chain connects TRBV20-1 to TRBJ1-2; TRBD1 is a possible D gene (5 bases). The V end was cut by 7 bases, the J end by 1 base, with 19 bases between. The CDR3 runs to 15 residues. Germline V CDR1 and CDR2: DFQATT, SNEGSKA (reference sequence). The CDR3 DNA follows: TGCAGTGTCACATCTCACAGGAGAATTAACTATGGCTACACCTTC. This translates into CSVTSHRRINYGYTF.

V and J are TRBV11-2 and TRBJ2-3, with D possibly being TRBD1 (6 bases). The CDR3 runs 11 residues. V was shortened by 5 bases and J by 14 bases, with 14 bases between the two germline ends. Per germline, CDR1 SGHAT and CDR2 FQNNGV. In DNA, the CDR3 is TGTGCCAGCAGCATGGACAGCTTCGTGTATTTT. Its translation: CASSMDSFVYF.

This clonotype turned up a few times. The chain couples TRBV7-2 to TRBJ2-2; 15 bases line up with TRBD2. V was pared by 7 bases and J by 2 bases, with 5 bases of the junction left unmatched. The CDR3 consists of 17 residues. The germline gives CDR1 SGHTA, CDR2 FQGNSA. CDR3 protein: CASKGLAGGLNTGELFF. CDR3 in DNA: TGTGCCAGCAAGGGACTAGCGGGAGGCCTAAACACCGGGGAGCTGTTTTTT.

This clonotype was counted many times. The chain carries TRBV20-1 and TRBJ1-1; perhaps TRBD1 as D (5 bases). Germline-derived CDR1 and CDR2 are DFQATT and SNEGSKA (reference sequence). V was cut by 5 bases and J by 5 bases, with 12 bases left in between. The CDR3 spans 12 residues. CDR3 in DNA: TGCAGTGCTGGCAGGGTGGGTACTGAAGCTTTCTTT. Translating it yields CSAGRVGTEAFF.

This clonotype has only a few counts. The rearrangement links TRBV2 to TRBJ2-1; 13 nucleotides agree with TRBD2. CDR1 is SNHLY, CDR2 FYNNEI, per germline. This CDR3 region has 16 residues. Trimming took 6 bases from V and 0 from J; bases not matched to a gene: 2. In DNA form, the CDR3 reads TGTGCCAGCAGGCGGACTAGCGGGAGCTCCTACAATGAGCAGTTCTTC. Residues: CASRRTSGSSYNEQFF. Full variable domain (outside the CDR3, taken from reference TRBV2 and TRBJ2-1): EPEVTQTPSHQVTQMGQEVILRCVPISNHLYFYWYRQILGQKVEFLVSFYNNEISEKSEIFDDQFSVERPDGSNFTLKIRSTKLEDSAMYFCASRRTSGSSYNEQFFGPGTRLTVL.

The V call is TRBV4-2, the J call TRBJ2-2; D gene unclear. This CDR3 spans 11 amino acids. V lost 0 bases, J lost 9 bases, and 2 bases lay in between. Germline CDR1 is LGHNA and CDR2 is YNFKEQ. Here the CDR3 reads CASSQDRELFF. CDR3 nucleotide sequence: TGTGCCAGCAGCCAAGACCGGGAGCTGTTTTTT.

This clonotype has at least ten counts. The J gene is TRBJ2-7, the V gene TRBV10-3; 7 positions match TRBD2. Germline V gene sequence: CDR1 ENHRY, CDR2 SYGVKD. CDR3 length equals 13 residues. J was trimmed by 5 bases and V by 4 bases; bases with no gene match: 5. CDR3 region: CAISGAGRDEQYF. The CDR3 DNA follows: TGTGCCATCAGTGGAGCGGGGAGGGACGAGCAGTACTTC.

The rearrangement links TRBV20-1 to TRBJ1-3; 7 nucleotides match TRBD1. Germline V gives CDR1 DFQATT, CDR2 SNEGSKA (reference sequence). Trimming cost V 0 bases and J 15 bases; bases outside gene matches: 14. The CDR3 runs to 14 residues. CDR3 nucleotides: TGCAGTGCTAGAGAGAATACAGGGGCCGGACGCAGATATTTT. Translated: CSARENTGAGRRYF.

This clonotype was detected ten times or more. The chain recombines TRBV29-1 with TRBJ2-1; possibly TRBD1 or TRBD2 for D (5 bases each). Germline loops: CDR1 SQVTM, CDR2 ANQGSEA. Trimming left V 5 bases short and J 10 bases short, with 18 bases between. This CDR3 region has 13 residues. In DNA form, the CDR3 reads TGCAGCGTTTTCCCGGGACCCGGCGGGGAGCAGTTCTTC. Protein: CSVFPGPGGEQFF.

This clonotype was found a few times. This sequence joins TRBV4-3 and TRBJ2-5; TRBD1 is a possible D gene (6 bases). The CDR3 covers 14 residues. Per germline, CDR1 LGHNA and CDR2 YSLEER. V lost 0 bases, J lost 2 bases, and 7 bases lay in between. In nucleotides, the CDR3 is TGCGCCAGCAGCCAAGAGGACAGTCAAGAGACCCAGTACTTC. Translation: CASSQEDSQETQYF.

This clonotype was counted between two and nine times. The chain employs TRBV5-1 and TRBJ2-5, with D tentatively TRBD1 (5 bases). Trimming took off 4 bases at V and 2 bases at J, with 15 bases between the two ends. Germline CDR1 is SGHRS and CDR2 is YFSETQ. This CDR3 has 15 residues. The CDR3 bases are TGCGCCAGCAGCGTGCAGGGCTTCGGTCAAGAGACCCAGTACTTC. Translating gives CASSVQGFGQETQYF.

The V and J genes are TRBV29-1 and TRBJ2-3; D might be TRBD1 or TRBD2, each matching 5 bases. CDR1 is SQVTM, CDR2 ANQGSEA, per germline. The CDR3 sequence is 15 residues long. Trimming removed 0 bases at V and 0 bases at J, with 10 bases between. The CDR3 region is CSVEEGTSSTDTQYF. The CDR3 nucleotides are TGCAGCGTTGAAGAGGGGACCTCTAGCACAGATACGCAGTATTTT.

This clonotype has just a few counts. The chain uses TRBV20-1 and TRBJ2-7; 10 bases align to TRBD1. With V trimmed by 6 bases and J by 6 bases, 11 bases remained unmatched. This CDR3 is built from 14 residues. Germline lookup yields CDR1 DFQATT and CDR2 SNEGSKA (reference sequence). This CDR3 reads CSAMHRQGAFEQYF. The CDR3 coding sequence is TGCAGTGCAATGCATCGACAGGGGGCGTTCGAGCAGTACTTC.

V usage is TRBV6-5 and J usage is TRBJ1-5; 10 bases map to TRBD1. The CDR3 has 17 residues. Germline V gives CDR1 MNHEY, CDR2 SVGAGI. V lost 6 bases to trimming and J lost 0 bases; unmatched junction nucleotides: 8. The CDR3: CASSTGTGAYSNQPQHF. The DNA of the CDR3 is TGTGCCAGCAGCACCGGGACAGGGGCCTATAGCAATCAGCCCCAGCATTTT.

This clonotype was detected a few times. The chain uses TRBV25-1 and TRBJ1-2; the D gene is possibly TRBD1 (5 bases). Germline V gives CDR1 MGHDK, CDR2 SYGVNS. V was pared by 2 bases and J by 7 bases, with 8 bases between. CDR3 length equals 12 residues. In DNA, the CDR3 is TGTGCCAGCAGTGAAGGAGGGGTTGGCTACACCTTC. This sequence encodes CASSEGGVGYTF.

CDR3 DNA: TGTGCCAGCAGCTTGGTGGGGTCGAGGAATCAGCCCCAGCATTTT. Its protein is CASSLVGSRNQPQHF. This sequence joins TRBV5-6 and TRBJ1-5; D uncertain. CDR3 length: 15 amino acids. The germline V and J ends were trimmed by 0 bases and 4 bases, with 11 bases remaining between them. CDR1 and CDR2 from the germline V gene are SGHDT and YYEEEE. Complete variable domain (other parts from reference TRBV5-6 and TRBJ1-5): DAGVTQSPTHLIKTRGQQVTLRCSPKSGHDTVSWYQQALGQGPQFIFQYYEEEERQRGNFPDRFSGHQFPNYSSELNVNALLLGDSALYLCASSLVGSRNQPQHFGDGTRLSIL.